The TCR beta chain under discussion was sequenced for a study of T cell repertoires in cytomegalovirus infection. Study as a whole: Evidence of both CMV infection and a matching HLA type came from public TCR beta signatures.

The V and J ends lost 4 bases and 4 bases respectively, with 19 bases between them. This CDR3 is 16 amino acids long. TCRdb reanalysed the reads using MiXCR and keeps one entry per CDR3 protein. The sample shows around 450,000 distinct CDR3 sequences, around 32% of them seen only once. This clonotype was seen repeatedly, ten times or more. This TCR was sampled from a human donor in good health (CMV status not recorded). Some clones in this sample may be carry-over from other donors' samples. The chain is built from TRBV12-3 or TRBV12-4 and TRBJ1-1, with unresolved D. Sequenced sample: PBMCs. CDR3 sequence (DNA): TGTGCCAGCAGTTCCACACGACGGCCCCTGGGCACTGAAGCTTTCTTT. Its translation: CASSSTRRPLGTEAFF.